The rows below give T cell receptor beta chains drawn from one sample of a study of control samples from healthy donors and cancer patients. Libraries were prepared by immunoSEQ multiplex PCR; TCRdb keeps only in-frame clonotypes and omits some of them. The table lists roughly 180,000 clones, 80% to 95% of them singletons. Sequenced sample: blood. The receptors here all came from a woman aged 55-70 years in good health. Both conserved end residues are part of each CDR3. The order of the fields is CDR3 protein, CDR3 DNA, CDR3 length, J gene, clone size, V gene, D gene. The D gene is left open where the match is weak. A row's size may be missing; if present it is once, few, many or a size class.

CDR3 protein: CASSYVGDTEAFF
CDR3 DNA: TGTGCCAGCAGTTACGTGGGGGACACTGAAGCTTTCTTT
CDR3 length: 13
J gene: TRBJ1-1
clone size: -
V gene: TRBV6-6
D gene: -

CDR3 protein: CASTTLGWGDRGRTEAFF
CDR3 DNA: TGTGCCAGCACCACCCTTGGGTGGGGTGACCGCGGTCGGACTGAAGCTTTCTTT
CDR3 length: 18
J gene: TRBJ1-1
clone size: -
V gene: TRBV5-4
D gene: -

CDR3 protein: CASSLVGSEAFF
CDR3 DNA: TGTGCCAGCAGCTTAGTAGGGTCTGAAGCTTTCTTT
CDR3 length: 12
J gene: TRBJ1-1
clone size: -
V gene: TRBV7-9
D gene: -

CDR3 protein: CASSLVRMNTEAFF
CDR3 DNA: TGTGCCAGCAGCTTGGTTAGGATGAACACTGAAGCTTTCTTT
CDR3 length: 14
J gene: TRBJ1-1
clone size: once
V gene: TRBV5-6
D gene: -

CDR3 protein: CASSPGLRSNQPQHF
CDR3 DNA: TGTGCCAGCAGCCCAGGGTTGAGGAGCAATCAGCCCCAGCATTTT
CDR3 length: 15
J gene: TRBJ1-5
clone size: -
V gene: TRBV7-6
D gene: -

CDR3 protein: CASSIMGTEAFF
CDR3 DNA: TGTGCCAGTAGTATCATGGGCACTGAAGCTTTCTTT
CDR3 length: 12
J gene: TRBJ1-1
clone size: -
V gene: TRBV19
D gene: -

CDR3 protein: CASRAGSSPYNEQFF
CDR3 DNA: TGTGCCAGCAGGGCCGGGAGTAGCCCCTACAATGAGCAGTTCTTC
CDR3 length: 15
J gene: TRBJ2-1
clone size: -
V gene: TRBV9
D gene: -

CDR3 protein: CASSSKGVWYGYTF
CDR3 DNA: TGTGCCAGCAGCTCGAAGGGGGTGTGGTATGGCTACACCTTC
CDR3 length: 14
J gene: TRBJ1-2
clone size: -
V gene: TRBV5-6
D gene: -

CDR3 protein: CASSSPAPGELFF
CDR3 DNA: TGTGCCAGCAGCTCCCCCGCCCCCGGGGAGCTGTTTTTT
CDR3 length: 13
J gene: TRBJ2-2
clone size: -
V gene: TRBV28
D gene: -

CDR3 protein: CASSLGTGSDTQYF
CDR3 DNA: TGCGCCAGCAGCTTGGGGACAGGTTCAGATACGCAGTATTTT
CDR3 length: 14
J gene: TRBJ2-3
clone size: -
V gene: TRBV5-1
D gene: TRBD1

CDR3 protein: CASSELELFPGELFF
CDR3 DNA: TGTGCCAGCAGCGAGTTGGAGTTGTTTCCCGGGGAGCTGTTTTTT
CDR3 length: 15
J gene: TRBJ2-2
clone size: -
V gene: TRBV11-2
D gene: -

CDR3 protein: CASSSPGLAFNEQFF
CDR3 DNA: TGCGCCAGCAGTAGTCCGGGACTAGCATTCAATGAGCAGTTCTTC
CDR3 length: 15
J gene: TRBJ2-1
clone size: -
V gene: TRBV5-1
D gene: TRBD2

CDR3 protein: CASSLGGTGGFYGYTF
CDR3 DNA: TGTGCCAGCAGTTTAGGTGGGACAGGGGGATTCTATGGCTACACCTTC
CDR3 length: 16
J gene: TRBJ1-2
clone size: -
V gene: TRBV28
D gene: TRBD1

CDR3 protein: CASSLVGTEDSPLHF
CDR3 DNA: TGCGCCAGCAGCTTGGTCGGGACGGAGGATTCACCCCTCCACTTT
CDR3 length: 15
J gene: TRBJ1-6
clone size: -
V gene: TRBV5-1
D gene: -

CDR3 protein: CASSFGGEETQYF
CDR3 DNA: TGTGCCAGCAGCTTTGGGGGGGAGGAGACCCAGTACTTC
CDR3 length: 13
J gene: TRBJ2-5
clone size: once
V gene: TRBV7-2
D gene: TRBD2

CDR3 protein: CASNLKGTVNTEAFF
CDR3 DNA: TGTGCCAGCAACCTAAAAGGGACAGTCAACACTGAAGCTTTCTTT
CDR3 length: 15
J gene: TRBJ1-1
clone size: -
V gene: TRBV6-5
D gene: TRBD1

CDR3 protein: CASSPGGHNEQFF
CDR3 DNA: TGTGCCAGCAGCCCAGGAGGCCACAATGAGCAGTTCTTC
CDR3 length: 13
J gene: TRBJ2-1
clone size: -
V gene: TRBV7-2
D gene: -

CDR3 protein: CASPGAVSTDTQYF
CDR3 DNA: TGTGCCAGCCCAGGGGCAGTAAGCACAGATACGCAGTATTTT
CDR3 length: 14
J gene: TRBJ2-3
clone size: -
V gene: TRBV18
D gene: -

CDR3 protein: CASSRDRGVNQPQHF
CDR3 DNA: TGTGCCAGCAGCCGAGACAGGGGAGTAAATCAGCCCCAGCATTTT
CDR3 length: 15
J gene: TRBJ1-5
clone size: -
V gene: TRBV27
D gene: TRBD1

CDR3 protein: CASSPRGGEGNTIYF
CDR3 DNA: TGCGCCAGCAGCCCCAGGGGCGGCGAGGGAAACACCATATATTTT
CDR3 length: 15
J gene: TRBJ1-3
clone size: -
V gene: TRBV5-1
D gene: -

CDR3 protein: CASSWTGGRSYNEQFF
CDR3 DNA: TGTGCCAGCAGTTGGACTGGCGGGCGATCCTACAATGAGCAGTTCTTC
CDR3 length: 16
J gene: TRBJ2-1
clone size: -
V gene: TRBV6-2/TRBV6-3
D gene: -

CDR3 protein: CASSQGGGSYNEQFF
CDR3 DNA: TGCGCCAGCAGTCAGGGGGGGGGTTCCTACAATGAGCAGTTCTTC
CDR3 length: 15
J gene: TRBJ2-1
clone size: -
V gene: TRBV23-1
D gene: TRBD2

CDR3 protein: CASSLEPPGMTWDTQYF
CDR3 DNA: TGTGCCAGCAGCTTAGAGCCCCCCGGGATGACCTGGGATACGCAGTATTTT
CDR3 length: 17
J gene: TRBJ2-3
clone size: few
V gene: TRBV7-8
D gene: -

CDR3 protein: CASSPPGLGNYNEQFF
CDR3 DNA: TGTGCCAGCAGCCCTCCGGGACTAGGTAATTACAATGAGCAGTTCTTC
CDR3 length: 16
J gene: TRBJ2-1
clone size: -
V gene: TRBV6-2/TRBV6-3
D gene: TRBD2

CDR3 protein: CASSDTSGGGTDTQYF
CDR3 DNA: TGTGCCAGCAGCGATACGAGCGGGGGAGGCACAGATACGCAGTATTTT
CDR3 length: 16
J gene: TRBJ2-3
clone size: -
V gene: TRBV6-4
D gene: TRBD2

CDR3 protein: CASSLGITSGELDEQFF
CDR3 DNA: TGCGCCAGCAGCCTCGGAATTACTAGCGGGGAGTTAGATGAGCAGTTCTTC
CDR3 length: 17
J gene: TRBJ2-1
clone size: -
V gene: TRBV5-1
D gene: TRBD2

CDR3 protein: CASSYSGTGGSGELFF
CDR3 DNA: TGTGCCAGCAGTTACTCAGGGACAGGGGGTTCCGGGGAGCTGTTTTTT
CDR3 length: 16
J gene: TRBJ2-2
clone size: -
V gene: TRBV6-2/TRBV6-3
D gene: TRBD1

CDR3 protein: CASSLEGGEKLFF
CDR3 DNA: TGTGCCAGCAGCTTAGAGGGGGGTGAAAAACTGTTTTTT
CDR3 length: 13
J gene: TRBJ1-4
clone size: -
V gene: TRBV7-2
D gene: -

CDR3 protein: CASSPPGVQETQYF
CDR3 DNA: TGTGCCAGCAGCCCCCCCGGCGTTCAAGAGACCCAGTACTTC
CDR3 length: 14
J gene: TRBJ2-5
clone size: -
V gene: TRBV7-2
D gene: -

CDR3 protein: CASSPWDNSPLHF
CDR3 DNA: TGTGCCAGCAGCCCCTGGGATAATTCACCCCTCCACTTT
CDR3 length: 13
J gene: TRBJ1-6
clone size: -
V gene: TRBV12-3/TRBV12-4
D gene: -

CDR3 protein: CASSYLALGSGNTIYF
CDR3 DNA: TGTGCCAGCAGTTACTTAGCCCTGGGGTCTGGAAACACCATATATTTT
CDR3 length: 16
J gene: TRBJ1-3
clone size: -
V gene: TRBV6-5
D gene: -

CDR3 protein: CASSPDRGNQPQHF
CDR3 DNA: TGTGCCAGCAGCCCGGACAGGGGCAATCAGCCCCAGCATTTT
CDR3 length: 14
J gene: TRBJ1-5
clone size: -
V gene: TRBV7-2
D gene: TRBD1

CDR3 protein: CASSLSTGPQPQHF
CDR3 DNA: TGTGCCAGTAGTCTCTCGACAGGGCCTCAGCCCCAGCATTTT
CDR3 length: 14
J gene: TRBJ1-5
clone size: -
V gene: TRBV19
D gene: TRBD1

CDR3 protein: CASSLPGTGYNGYTF
CDR3 DNA: TGCGCCAGCAGCTTACCCGGGACAGGATATAACGGCTACACCTTC
CDR3 length: 15
J gene: TRBJ1-2
clone size: -
V gene: TRBV5-1
D gene: TRBD1

CDR3 protein: CASSADGYGYEQYF
CDR3 DNA: TGTGCCAGCAGCGCCGACGGGTACGGTTACGAGCAGTACTTC
CDR3 length: 14
J gene: TRBJ2-7
clone size: -
V gene: TRBV7-2
D gene: -

CDR3 protein: CASSQDVQGYYGYTF
CDR3 DNA: TGTGCCAGCAGCCAAGATGTGCAGGGGTACTATGGCTACACCTTC
CDR3 length: 15
J gene: TRBJ1-2
clone size: -
V gene: TRBV3-1/TRBV3-2
D gene: -

CDR3 protein: CASSLIEGATNEKLFF
CDR3 DNA: TGTGCCAGCAGCTTAATCGAGGGTGCAACTAATGAAAAACTGTTTTTT
CDR3 length: 16
J gene: TRBJ1-4
clone size: -
V gene: TRBV7-2
D gene: -

CDR3 protein: CASSLPRLPLHF
CDR3 DNA: TGTGCCAGCAGCCTACCTCGTCTCCCCCTCCACTTT
CDR3 length: 12
J gene: TRBJ1-6
clone size: -
V gene: TRBV7-2
D gene: -

CDR3 protein: CASSKTETEAFF
CDR3 DNA: TGTGCCAGCAGCAAGACAGAGACTGAAGCTTTCTTT
CDR3 length: 12
J gene: TRBJ1-1
clone size: -
V gene: TRBV5-4
D gene: -

CDR3 protein: CATTQFRGGELFF
CDR3 DNA: TGTGCCACGACTCAATTTCGGGGCGGGGAGCTGTTTTTT
CDR3 length: 13
J gene: TRBJ2-2
clone size: -
V gene: TRBV19
D gene: -

CDR3 protein: CASSFSPRDEQYF
CDR3 DNA: TGTGCCAGCAGCTTCTCCCCCCGGGACGAGCAGTACTTC
CDR3 length: 13
J gene: TRBJ2-7
clone size: -
V gene: TRBV7-3
D gene: -

CDR3 protein: CASSSPSHQPQHF
CDR3 DNA: TGTGCCAGCAGCTCTCCGAGCCATCAGCCCCAGCATTTT
CDR3 length: 13
J gene: TRBJ1-5
clone size: -
V gene: TRBV7-2
D gene: -

CDR3 protein: CASKGQATSYEQYF
CDR3 DNA: TGTGCCAGTAAGGGACAGGCCACTTCCTACGAGCAGTACTTC
CDR3 length: 14
J gene: TRBJ2-7
clone size: few
V gene: TRBV19
D gene: TRBD1

CDR3 protein: CASGLRQAPEQYF
CDR3 DNA: TGTGCTAGTGGTTTGAGGCAGGCCCCCGAGCAGTACTTC
CDR3 length: 13
J gene: TRBJ2-7
clone size: -
V gene: TRBV12-5
D gene: -

CDR3 protein: CASSVEMGGNSYNEQFF
CDR3 DNA: TGTGCCAGCAGCGTCGAAATGGGAGGAAACTCCTACAATGAGCAGTTCTTC
CDR3 length: 17
J gene: TRBJ2-1
clone size: -
V gene: TRBV9
D gene: -

CDR3 protein: CASMTSGGGNIQYF
CDR3 DNA: TGTGCCAGCATGACTAGCGGGGGGGGTAACATTCAGTACTTC
CDR3 length: 14
J gene: TRBJ2-4
clone size: -
V gene: TRBV6-5
D gene: TRBD2

CDR3 protein: CASSRPGSYEQYF
CDR3 DNA: TGTGCCAGCAGTCGCCCGGGGTCCTACGAGCAGTACTTC
CDR3 length: 13
J gene: TRBJ2-7
clone size: -
V gene: TRBV6-2/TRBV6-3
D gene: -

CDR3 protein: CASSQEWASGGWTGELFF
CDR3 DNA: TGCGCCAGCAGCCAAGAGTGGGCTAGCGGGGGTTGGACCGGGGAGCTGTTTTTT
CDR3 length: 18
J gene: TRBJ2-2
clone size: once
V gene: TRBV4-3
D gene: TRBD2

CDR3 protein: CASRGGTVQLYGYTF
CDR3 DNA: TGTGCCAGCAGAGGCGGGACAGTTCAACTCTATGGCTACACCTTC
CDR3 length: 15
J gene: TRBJ1-2
clone size: -
V gene: TRBV6-5
D gene: TRBD1

CDR3 protein: CASSLDPSTHNEQFF
CDR3 DNA: TGTGCCAGCAGCTTAGACCCCTCCACCCACAATGAGCAGTTCTTC
CDR3 length: 15
J gene: TRBJ2-1
clone size: -
V gene: TRBV11-2
D gene: -

CDR3 protein: CASSLGMTEAFF
CDR3 DNA: TGCGCCAGCAGCTTAGGTATGACTGAAGCTTTCTTT
CDR3 length: 12
J gene: TRBJ1-1
clone size: -
V gene: TRBV5-1
D gene: -

CDR3 protein: CASRDRVETQYF
CDR3 DNA: TGTGCCTCGCGAGACAGGGTTGAGACCCAGTACTTC
CDR3 length: 12
J gene: TRBJ2-5
clone size: -
V gene: TRBV10-3
D gene: TRBD1

CDR3 protein: CASRPLGTGVDYEKLFF
CDR3 DNA: TGTGCCAGCAGACCCCTCGGGACAGGGGTGGATTATGAAAAACTGTTTTTT
CDR3 length: 17
J gene: TRBJ1-4
clone size: few
V gene: TRBV4-2
D gene: TRBD1

CDR3 protein: CASSYRQGHNSPLHF
CDR3 DNA: TGTGCCAGCAGTTACAGGCAGGGCCATAATTCACCCCTCCACTTT
CDR3 length: 15
J gene: TRBJ1-6
clone size: -
V gene: TRBV6-5
D gene: -

CDR3 protein: CASSFFRDTQYF
CDR3 DNA: TGTGCCAGCAGCTTCTTTAGGGATACGCAGTATTTT
CDR3 length: 12
J gene: TRBJ2-3
clone size: -
V gene: TRBV7-2
D gene: -

CDR3 protein: CASTGYTEAFF
CDR3 DNA: TGTGCCAGTACAGGGTACACTGAAGCTTTCTTT
CDR3 length: 11
J gene: TRBJ1-1
clone size: -
V gene: TRBV27
D gene: -

CDR3 protein: CASSGVGGSRTEAFF
CDR3 DNA: TGTGCCAGCAGCGGAGTCGGGGGAAGTAGGACTGAAGCTTTCTTT
CDR3 length: 15
J gene: TRBJ1-1
clone size: -
V gene: TRBV9
D gene: -

CDR3 protein: CASSPTNTGSRQETQYF
CDR3 DNA: TGCGCCAGCAGCCCTACCAACACGGGGAGCCGGCAAGAGACCCAGTACTTC
CDR3 length: 17
J gene: TRBJ2-5
clone size: once
V gene: TRBV5-1
D gene: -

CDR3 protein: CAISESQGSAGYTF
CDR3 DNA: TGTGCCATCAGTGAGTCTCAGGGCTCGGCTGGCTACACCTTC
CDR3 length: 14
J gene: TRBJ1-2
clone size: -
V gene: TRBV10-3
D gene: -

CDR3 protein: CAKPKRDKMLSEAFF
CDR3 DNA: TGTGCCAAACCTAAGAGAGACAAAATGCTCTCTGAAGCTTTCTTT
CDR3 length: 15
J gene: TRBJ1-1
clone size: -
V gene: TRBV15
D gene: -